This is a list of T cell receptor beta chains from one sample in a study of CD8 T cells in Susac syndrome. TCRdb used MiXCR to reprocess the immunoSEQ multiplex PCR reads, holding one entry per CDR3 protein. The sample yields 200,000 or so distinct CDR3 sequences, roughly 95% seen once. Sequencing was done on a sample of CD4+ T cells from PBMCs. The source of these receptors is a human donor with Susac syndrome. CDR3s include the opening cysteine and the closing phenylalanine or tryptophan. A D gene is named only where the DNA matches it firmly. Clone size appears in some rows only: once, few, many, or a class for an expanded clone.

>TRBV30|TRBJ1-1|.|.
CAWSVPGRRGTEAFF
TGTGCCTGGAGTGTACCGGGAAGGCGAGGGACTGAAGCTTTCTTT
>TRBV3-1|TRBJ1-5|.|.
CASSQTTGLRQPQHF
TGTGCCAGCAGCCAAACCACAGGTCTACGGCAGCCCCAGCATTTT
>TRBV19|TRBJ1-5|once|.
CASSIDFRPQHF
TGTGCCAGTAGTATAGATTTCCGGCCCCAGCATTTT
>TRBV30|TRBJ1-1|.|.
CAWSRPGRDTEAFF
TGTGCCTGGAGCCGTCCAGGGAGGGACACTGAAGCTTTCTTT
>TRBV19|TRBJ2-5|.|.
CASSIGGSQETQYF
TGTGCCAGTAGTATCGGGGGTAGCCAAGAGACCCAGTACTTC
>TRBV13|TRBJ1-1|.|.
CASSLEQNTEAFF
TGTGCCAGCAGCTTAGAACAGAACACTGAAGCTTTCTTT
>TRBV30|TRBJ2-7|.|.
CACGPGLLEQYF
TGTGCCTGCGGCCCAGGTCTGTTGGAGCAGTACTTC
>TRBV5-1|TRBJ1-1|.|TRBD1
CAGSLVPGQMNTEAFF
TGCGCCGGCAGCTTGGTTCCGGGACAGATGAACACTGAAGCTTTCTTT
>TRBV28|TRBJ2-5|.|.
CASRRKQETQYF
TGTGCCAGCAGGCGTAAACAAGAGACCCAGTACTTC
>TRBV21-1|TRBJ2-7|.|.
CASSFWDRTSYEQYF
TGTGCCAGCAGCTTCTGGGACAGGACCTCCTACGAGCAGTACTTC
>TRBV28|TRBJ2-3|.|.
CASSADQANTQYF
TGTGCCAGCAGCGCCGATCAGGCAAATACGCAGTATTTT
>TRBV4-1|TRBJ2-7|.|.
CASSQEYGSQYF
TGCGCCAGCAGCCAAGAGTACGGCAGCCAGTACTTC
>TRBV6-2/TRBV6-3|TRBJ2-1|.|.
CASSYPPTEQFF
TGTGCCAGCAGTTACCCACCGACCGAGCAGTTCTTC
>TRBV30|TRBJ2-2|.|.
CAWSAGYPRTGELFF
TGTGCCTGGAGTGCGGGCTACCCAAGGACCGGGGAGCTGTTTTTT